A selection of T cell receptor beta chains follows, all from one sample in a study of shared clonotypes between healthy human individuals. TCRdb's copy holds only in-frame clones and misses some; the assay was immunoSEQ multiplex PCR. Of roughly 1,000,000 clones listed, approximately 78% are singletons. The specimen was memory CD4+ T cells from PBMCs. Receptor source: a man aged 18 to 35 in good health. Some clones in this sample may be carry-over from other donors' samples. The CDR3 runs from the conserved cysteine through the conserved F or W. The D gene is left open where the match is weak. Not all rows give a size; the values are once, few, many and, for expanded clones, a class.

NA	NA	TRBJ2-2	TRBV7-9	CASSSRVRPAGELFF	TGTGCCAGCAGCTCGAGAGTTCGGCCAGCCGGGGAGCTGTTTTTT
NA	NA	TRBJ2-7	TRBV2	CASSVFAPGTDLSYEQYF	TGTGCCAGCAGTGTTTTCGCCCCCGGGACGGACCTCTCCTACGAGCAGTACTTC
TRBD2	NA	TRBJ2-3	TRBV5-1	CASSTGLAGVKYF	TGCGCCAGCAGCACAGGACTAGCGGGAGTGAAGTATTTT
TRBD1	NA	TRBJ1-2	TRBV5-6	CASSFRDRPYGYTF	TGTGCCAGCAGCTTCCGGGACAGACCCTATGGCTACACCTTC
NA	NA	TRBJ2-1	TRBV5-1	CASSLEPVKNEQFF	TGCGCCAGCAGCTTGGAGCCGGTGAAAAATGAGCAGTTCTTC
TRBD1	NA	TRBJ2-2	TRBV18	CASSPLTQGGTGELFF	TGTGCCAGCTCACCACTGACACAGGGGGGCACCGGGGAGCTGTTTTTT
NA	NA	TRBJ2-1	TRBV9	CASSVGRKTYNEQFF	TGTGCCAGCAGCGTAGGGAGGAAAACGTACAATGAGCAGTTCTTC
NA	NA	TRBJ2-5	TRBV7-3	CASSLEVWETQYF	TGTGCCAGCAGCTTAGAGGTTTGGGAGACCCAGTACTTC
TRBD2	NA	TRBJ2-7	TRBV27	CASSLVGGRYNYEQYF	TGTGCCAGCAGTTTAGTGGGCGGGAGGTACAACTACGAGCAGTACTTC
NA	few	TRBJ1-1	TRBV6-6	CASRNSLSNTEAFF	TGTGCCAGCAGGAACAGCCTCTCGAACACTGAAGCTTTCTTT
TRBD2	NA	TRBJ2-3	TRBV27	CASSLSPKLAGVSTDTQYF	TGTGCCAGCAGTTTATCCCCCAAACTAGCGGGAGTATCCACAGATACGCAGTATTTT
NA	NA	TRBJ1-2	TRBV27	CASSLSATALYGYTF	TGTGCCAGCAGTTTATCGGCGACCGCTCTCTATGGCTACACCTTC
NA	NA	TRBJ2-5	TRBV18	CASSPPGQGGETQYF	TGTGCCAGCTCACCCCCCGGGCAGGGAGGCGAGACCCAGTACTTC
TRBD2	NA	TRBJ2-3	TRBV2	CASSGPASGDSSTDTQYF	TGTGCCAGCAGTGGCCCTGCTAGCGGAGACTCTAGCACAGATACGCAGTATTTT
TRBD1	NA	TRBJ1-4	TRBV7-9	CASSSGQNGKLFF	TGTGCCAGCAGCTCGGGACAGAATGGAAAACTGTTTTTT
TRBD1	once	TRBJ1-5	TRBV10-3	CAIQGQGADQPQHF	TGTGCCATCCAAGGTCAGGGGGCCGATCAGCCCCAGCATTTT
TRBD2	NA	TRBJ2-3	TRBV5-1	CASRPDAGGDTQYF	TGCGCCAGCAGGCCCGATGCGGGGGGAGATACGCAGTATTTT
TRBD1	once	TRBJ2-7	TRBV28	CASRRQGVGEQYF	TGTGCCAGCAGGAGACAGGGAGTTGGGGAGCAGTACTTC
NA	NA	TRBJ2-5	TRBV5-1	CASSLGTSRGETQYF	TGCGCCAGCAGCTTGGGCACCAGCCGCGGGGAGACCCAGTACTTC
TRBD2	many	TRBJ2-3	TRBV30	CAWSSGGSTDTQYF	TGTGCCTGGAGTAGCGGGGGGAGCACAGATACGCAGTATTTT
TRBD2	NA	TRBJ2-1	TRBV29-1	CSVVDGLAVYNEQFF	TGCAGCGTTGTCGACGGACTAGCGGTCTACAATGAGCAGTTCTTC
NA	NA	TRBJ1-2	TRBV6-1	CASSEGEGRRGYTF	TGTGCCAGCAGTGAAGGCGAGGGCAGAAGAGGCTACACCTTC
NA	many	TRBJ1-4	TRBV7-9	CASSFAQGNEKLFF	TGTGCCAGCAGCTTTGCACAGGGAAATGAAAAACTGTTTTTT
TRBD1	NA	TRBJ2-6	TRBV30	CAWGQGSGANVLTF	TGTGCCTGGGGACAGGGTTCTGGGGCCAACGTCCTGACTTTC
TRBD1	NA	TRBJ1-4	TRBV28	CASSLIRHRGDEKLFF	TGTGCCAGCAGTTTAATTCGACACAGGGGGGATGAAAAACTGTTTTTT
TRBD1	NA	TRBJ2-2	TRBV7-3	CASSLMGQRNTGELFF	TGTGCCAGCAGCTTAATGGGACAGAGAAACACCGGGGAGCTGTTTTTT
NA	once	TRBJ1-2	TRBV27	CASSSGYGGYTF	TGTGCCAGCAGTTCGGGGTATGGCGGCTACACCTTC
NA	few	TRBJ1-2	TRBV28	CASSLTKNYGYTF	TGTGCCAGCAGTTTGACAAAGAACTATGGCTACACCTTC
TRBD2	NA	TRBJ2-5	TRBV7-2	CASSLFSGSWETQYF	TGTGCCAGCAGCTTATTTAGCGGGAGTTGGGAGACCCAGTACTTC
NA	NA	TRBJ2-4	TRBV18	CASSGGAQRNIQYF	TGTGCCAGCTCAGGAGGGGCCCAAAGGAACATTCAGTACTTC
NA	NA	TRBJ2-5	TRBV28	CASSWRAGGETQYF	TGTGCCAGCAGTTGGAGGGCAGGGGGAGAGACCCAGTACTTC
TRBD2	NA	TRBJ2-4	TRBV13	CASSPGLAGIKNIQYF	TGTGCCAGCAGCCCTGGACTAGCGGGGATCAAAAACATTCAGTACTTC
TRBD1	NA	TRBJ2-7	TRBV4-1	CASSPTDRGLNEQYF	TGCGCCAGCAGCCCCACGGACAGGGGTCTCAACGAGCAGTACTTC
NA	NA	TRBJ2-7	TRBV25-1	CASSADSPPLGPYEQYF	TGTGCCAGCAGTGCGGACAGCCCACCCTTGGGGCCCTACGAGCAGTACTTC
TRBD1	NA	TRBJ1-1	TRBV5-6	CASSFTGEGNTEAFF	TGTGCCAGCAGCTTTACAGGGGAGGGGAACACTGAAGCTTTCTTT
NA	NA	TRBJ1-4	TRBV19	CASSLRGPNEKLFF	TGTGCCAGTAGTCTGCGGGGACCGAATGAAAAACTGTTTTTT
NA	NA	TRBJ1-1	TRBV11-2	CASSPSQGGNTEAFF	TGTGCCAGCAGCCCCTCCCAGGGCGGGAACACTGAAGCTTTCTTT